This T cell receptor (beta chain) was sequenced for a study of CD4+ T cells in melanoma. This clone came up once. Antigen specificity is unknown. CDR3 size: 16 residues. Germline V lookup: CDR1 SGHRS, CDR2 YFSETQ. Trimming removed 3 bases at V and 4 bases at J, with 16 bases between. Study-level points and caveats: CD8+ T cell, macrophage and B cell function reportedly correlated with neoantigen-specific CD4+ T cells. In melanoma, neoantigen-specific CD4+ T cells reportedly differed in differentiation state.

Repertoires were generated with immunoSEQ multiplex PCR, while TCRdb's copy carries only in-frame clones and drops some. The sample has about 140,000 clones, around 90% seen once. The chain joins TRBV5-1 to TRBJ2-2; tentative D call: TRBD2 (6 bases). The TCR comes from a human donor with melanoma. The CDR3 protein is CASSSEPGDFTGELFF. CDR3 nucleotide sequence: TGCGCCAGCAGCTCTGAGCCGGGGGATTTCACCGGGGAGCTGTTTTTT.